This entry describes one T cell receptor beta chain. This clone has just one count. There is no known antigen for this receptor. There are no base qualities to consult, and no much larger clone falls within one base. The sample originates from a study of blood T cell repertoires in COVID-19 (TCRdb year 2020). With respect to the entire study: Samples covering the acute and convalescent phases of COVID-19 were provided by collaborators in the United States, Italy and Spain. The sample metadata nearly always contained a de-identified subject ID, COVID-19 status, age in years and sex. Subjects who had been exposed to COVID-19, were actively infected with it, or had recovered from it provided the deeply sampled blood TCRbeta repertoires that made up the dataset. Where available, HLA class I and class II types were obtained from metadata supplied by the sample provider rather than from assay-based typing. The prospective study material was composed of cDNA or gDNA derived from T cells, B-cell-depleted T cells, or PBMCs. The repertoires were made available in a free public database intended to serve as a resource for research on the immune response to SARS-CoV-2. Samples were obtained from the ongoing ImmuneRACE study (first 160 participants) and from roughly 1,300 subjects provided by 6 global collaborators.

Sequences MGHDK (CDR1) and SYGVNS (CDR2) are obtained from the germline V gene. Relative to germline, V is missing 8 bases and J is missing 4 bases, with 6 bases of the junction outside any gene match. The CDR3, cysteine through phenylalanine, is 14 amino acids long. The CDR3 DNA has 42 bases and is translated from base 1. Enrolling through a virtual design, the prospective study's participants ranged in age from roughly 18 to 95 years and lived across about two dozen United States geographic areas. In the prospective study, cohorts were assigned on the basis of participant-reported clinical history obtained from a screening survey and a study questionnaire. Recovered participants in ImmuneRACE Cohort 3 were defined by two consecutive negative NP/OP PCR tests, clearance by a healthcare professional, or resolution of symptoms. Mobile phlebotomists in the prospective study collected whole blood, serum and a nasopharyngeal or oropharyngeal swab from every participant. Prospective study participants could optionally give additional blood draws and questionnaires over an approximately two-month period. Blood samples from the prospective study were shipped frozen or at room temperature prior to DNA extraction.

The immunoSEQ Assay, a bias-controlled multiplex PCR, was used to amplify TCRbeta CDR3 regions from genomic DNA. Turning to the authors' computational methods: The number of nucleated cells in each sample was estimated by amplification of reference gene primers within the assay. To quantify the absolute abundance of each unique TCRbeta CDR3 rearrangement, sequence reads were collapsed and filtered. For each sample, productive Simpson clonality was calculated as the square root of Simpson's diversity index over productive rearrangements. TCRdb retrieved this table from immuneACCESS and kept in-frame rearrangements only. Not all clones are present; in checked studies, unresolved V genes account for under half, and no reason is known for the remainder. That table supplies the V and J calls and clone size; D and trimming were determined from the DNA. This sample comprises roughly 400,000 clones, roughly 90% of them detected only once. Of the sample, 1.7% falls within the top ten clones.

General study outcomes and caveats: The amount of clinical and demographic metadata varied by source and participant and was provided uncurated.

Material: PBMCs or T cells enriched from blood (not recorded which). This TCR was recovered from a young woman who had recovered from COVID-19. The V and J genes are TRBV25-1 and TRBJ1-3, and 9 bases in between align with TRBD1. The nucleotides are TGTGCCAGCTCCGGGACAGGGTTGGGAAACACCATATATTTT. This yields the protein CASSGTGLGNTIYF.